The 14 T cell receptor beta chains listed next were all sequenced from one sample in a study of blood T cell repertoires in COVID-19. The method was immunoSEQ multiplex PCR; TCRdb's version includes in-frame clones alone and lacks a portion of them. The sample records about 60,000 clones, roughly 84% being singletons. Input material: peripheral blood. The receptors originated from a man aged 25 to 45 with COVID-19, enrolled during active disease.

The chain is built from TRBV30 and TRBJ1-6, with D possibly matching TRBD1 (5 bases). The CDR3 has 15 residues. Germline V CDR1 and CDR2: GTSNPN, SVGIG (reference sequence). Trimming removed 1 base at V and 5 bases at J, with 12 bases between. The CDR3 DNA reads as TGTGCCTGGAGTGGGCACAGGCCAAATAATTCACCCCTCCACTTT. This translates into CAWSGHRPNNSPLHF.

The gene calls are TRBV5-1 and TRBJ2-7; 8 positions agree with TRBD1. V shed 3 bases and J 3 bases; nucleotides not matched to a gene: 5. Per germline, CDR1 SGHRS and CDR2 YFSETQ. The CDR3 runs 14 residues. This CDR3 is CASSWGTGDYEQYF. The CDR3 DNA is TGCGCCAGCAGCTGGGGGACAGGAGACTACGAGCAGTACTTC.

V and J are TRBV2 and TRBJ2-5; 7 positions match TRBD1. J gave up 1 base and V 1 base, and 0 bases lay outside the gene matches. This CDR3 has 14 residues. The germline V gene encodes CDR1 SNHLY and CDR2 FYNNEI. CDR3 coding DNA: TGTGCCAGCAGTGAAGGACAGGGCCAAGAGACCCAGTACTTC. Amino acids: CASSEGQGQETQYF.

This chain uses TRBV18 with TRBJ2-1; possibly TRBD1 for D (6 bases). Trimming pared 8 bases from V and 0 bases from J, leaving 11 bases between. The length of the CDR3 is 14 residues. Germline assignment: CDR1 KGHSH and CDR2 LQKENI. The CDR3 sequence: CASKTDSSYNEQFF. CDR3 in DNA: TGTGCCAGCAAAACGGACAGCTCCTACAATGAGCAGTTCTTC.

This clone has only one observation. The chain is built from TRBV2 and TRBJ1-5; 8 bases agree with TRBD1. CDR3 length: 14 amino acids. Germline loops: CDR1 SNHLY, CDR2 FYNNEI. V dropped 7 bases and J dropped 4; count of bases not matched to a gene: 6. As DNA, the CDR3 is TGTGCCAGCACCCCGGGACAGGCGAATCAGCCCCAGCATTTT. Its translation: CASTPGQANQPQHF.

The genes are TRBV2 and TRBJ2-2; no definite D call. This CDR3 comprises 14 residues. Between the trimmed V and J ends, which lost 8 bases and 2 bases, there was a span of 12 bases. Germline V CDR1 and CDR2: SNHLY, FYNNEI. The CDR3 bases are TGTGCCAGCGGTCGAGAGCAAAACACCGGGGAGCTGTTTTTT. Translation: CASGREQNTGELFF.

The chain's CDR3 is CASSGHGRLETQYF. The DNA of the CDR3 is TGTGCCAGCAGTGGACACGGCCGGCTAGAGACCCAGTACTTC. The chain recombines TRBV2 with TRBJ2-5; D remains unclear. Germline-derived CDR1 and CDR2 are SNHLY and FYNNEI. The CDR3 length is 14 residues. V shed 4 bases and J shed 4 bases, with 13 bases lying between them.

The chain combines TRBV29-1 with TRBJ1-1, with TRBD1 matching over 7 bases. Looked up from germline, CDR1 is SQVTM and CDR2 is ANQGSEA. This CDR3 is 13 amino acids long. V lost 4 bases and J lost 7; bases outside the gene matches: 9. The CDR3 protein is CSVGQGGKGEAFF. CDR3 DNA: TGCAGCGTTGGACAGGGAGGAAAGGGTGAAGCTTTCTTT.

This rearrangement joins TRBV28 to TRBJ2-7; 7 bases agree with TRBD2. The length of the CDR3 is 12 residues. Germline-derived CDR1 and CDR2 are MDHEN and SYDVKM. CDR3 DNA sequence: TGTGCTACAGCGGGACCCTCCTACGAGCAGTACTTC. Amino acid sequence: CATAGPSYEQYF.

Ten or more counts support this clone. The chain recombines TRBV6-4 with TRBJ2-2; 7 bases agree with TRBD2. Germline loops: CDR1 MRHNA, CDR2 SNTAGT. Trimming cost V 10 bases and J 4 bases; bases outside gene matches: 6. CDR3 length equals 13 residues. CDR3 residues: CATSTSSTGELFF. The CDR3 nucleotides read TGTGCCACCTCGACTAGCAGCACCGGGGAGCTGTTTTTT.

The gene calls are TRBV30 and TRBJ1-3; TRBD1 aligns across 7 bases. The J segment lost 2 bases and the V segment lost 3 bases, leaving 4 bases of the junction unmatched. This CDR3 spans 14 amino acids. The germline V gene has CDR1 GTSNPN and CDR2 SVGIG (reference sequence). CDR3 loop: CAWRPTGAGNTIYF. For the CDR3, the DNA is TGTGCCTGGAGACCAACAGGGGCTGGAAACACCATATATTTT.

The CDR3 DNA reads TGTGCCACCAGCAAGGCGGACTATGGCTACACCTTC. Translating gives CATSKADYGYTF. This rearrangement joins TRBV15 to TRBJ1-2; D gene unclear. V gave up 4 bases and J gave up 3 bases, with 6 bases separating them. The CDR3 extends over 12 amino acids. Germline CDR1 and CDR2: LNHNV and YYDKDF (reference sequence).

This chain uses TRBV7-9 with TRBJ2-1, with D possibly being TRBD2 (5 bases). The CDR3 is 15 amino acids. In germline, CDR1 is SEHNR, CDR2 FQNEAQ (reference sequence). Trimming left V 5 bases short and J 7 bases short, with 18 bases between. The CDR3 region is CASSPGRLGGNEQFF. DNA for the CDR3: TGTGCCAGCAGCCCCGGCAGGCTTGGCGGGAATGAGCAGTTCTTC.

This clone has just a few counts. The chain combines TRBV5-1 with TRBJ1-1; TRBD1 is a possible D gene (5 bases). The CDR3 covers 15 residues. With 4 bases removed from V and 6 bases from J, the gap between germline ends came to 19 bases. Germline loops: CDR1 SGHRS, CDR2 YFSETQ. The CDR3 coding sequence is TGCGCCAGCAGCCCGGAGGAGGGGAGGCGTCCTGAAGCTTTCTTT. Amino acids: CASSPEEGRRPEAFF. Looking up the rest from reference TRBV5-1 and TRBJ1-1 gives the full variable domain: KAGVTQTPRYLIKTRGQQVTLSCSPISGHRSVSWYQQTPGQGLQFLFEYFSETQRNKGNFPGRFSGRQFSNSRSEMNVSTLELGDSALYLCASSPEEGRRPEAFFGQGTRLTVV.